This TCR beta chain was sequenced in a study of CD8+ T cells in alopecia areata (dated by TCRdb to 2016 to 2019). Study-level background: Treated patients were enrolled in an open-label pilot trial of oral tofacitinib, 5 to 10 mg twice daily, for moderate-to-severe alopecia areata. Patients received tofacitinib for 6 to 18 months and were then followed off drug for 6 months to check for delayed response and recurrence. Human TCRbeta sequencing covered scalp tissue and sorted CD4+ and CD8+ peripheral blood T cells from patchy and totalis/universalis alopecia areata patients and healthy controls. High-throughput TCRbeta sequencing was used to examine T cell clonal expansion in alopecia areata in both the C3H/HeJ mouse model and human patients. Amplification of TCRbeta CDR3 regions was done by immunoSEQ multiplex PCR using 35 Vbeta forward primers and 13 Jbeta reverse primers. Scalp clonality was compared across normal scalp (n=4), patchy alopecia areata scalp (n=8), and alopecia totalis/universalis scalp (n=8). RNA came from the PAXgene miRNA kit for fixed scalp, the miRNeasy kit for PBMCs, and the RNeasy kit for mouse skin. Patients on tofacitinib were biopsied at baseline and after 4 and 24 weeks of treatment, and several of the patients also had a later scalp biopsy.

This clone was detected once. This clone's antigen is unknown. No much larger clonotype is one base removed from it; base qualities were not supplied. The sample's time point, from its label and the paper: baseline before oral tofacitinib. Peripheral blood and lesional scalp punch biopsies were obtained from patients with alopecia areata. PBMCs were separated by density centrifugation and stained for CD3, CD4 and CD8, after which CD4+ and CD8+ T cells were sorted on a FACSAria. Broader findings and caveats from the paper: Shared TCR sequences between patients were less evident than in mice, which may be partly attributable to HLA diversity in the patient population. Compared with normal scalp, lesional scalp, particularly in alopecia totalis/universalis, had higher clonality and more expanded CD8+ clones, which suggests antigenic drive. Resident alphabeta T cells in normal human skin are also sequenced, complicating scalp TCR repertoire analysis, unlike mouse skin dominated by gammadelta T cells.

Library generation was performed with the immunoSEQ multiplex PCR assay. To provide template for TCR sequencing, every sample had RNA extracted and reverse transcribed into cDNA. First-strand cDNA was synthesized with SuperScript III using a 2:1 mix of oligo-dT and random hexamers. Amplification bias was assessed with a synthetic immune receptor repertoire, and residual bias was removed computationally. The authors processed their data as follows. Raw reads were preprocessed to remove errors, and CDR3 was defined according to IMGT conventions as the region from the conserved cysteine to phenylalanine. To get clonality, Shannon entropy was normalized by log2 of the number of productive unique TCRs and the result was subtracted from 1. CD4 or CD8 identity of scalp clones was inferred by cross-referencing scalp TCRbeta sequences with sorted blood CD4 and CD8 repertoires. TCRdb took this table from immuneACCESS and kept in-frame rearrangements with V and J called. Such tables lack part of the clones; where checked against another copy, unresolved V genes explain under half of the gap, and the rest is unexplained. From that table come the V and J calls and clone size; the DNA was used to work out D and trimming. Across this sample there are more than 200,000 clones, with about 68% seen only once. Around 1.2% of the sample rests with the top ten.

This receptor was taken from a human donor with alopecia areata. Sequenced here: CD4+ T cells sorted from blood, sampled at week 0.

DNA sequence: TGTGCCAGCAGAGGGATCTCTGAAGCTTTCTTT. It codes for CASRGISEAFF. The rearranged chain carries TRBV6-5 and TRBJ1-1; no D segment can be confidently identified. CDR1 and CDR2 (MNHEY, SVGAGI) derive from the germline V gene. Between the V and J ends, shortened by 6 bases and 6 bases respectively, the junction contains 8 bases. Reading from cysteine to phenylalanine, the CDR3 counts 11 amino acids. The sequence is cut down to CDR3 DNA, 33 bases in frame from base 1.